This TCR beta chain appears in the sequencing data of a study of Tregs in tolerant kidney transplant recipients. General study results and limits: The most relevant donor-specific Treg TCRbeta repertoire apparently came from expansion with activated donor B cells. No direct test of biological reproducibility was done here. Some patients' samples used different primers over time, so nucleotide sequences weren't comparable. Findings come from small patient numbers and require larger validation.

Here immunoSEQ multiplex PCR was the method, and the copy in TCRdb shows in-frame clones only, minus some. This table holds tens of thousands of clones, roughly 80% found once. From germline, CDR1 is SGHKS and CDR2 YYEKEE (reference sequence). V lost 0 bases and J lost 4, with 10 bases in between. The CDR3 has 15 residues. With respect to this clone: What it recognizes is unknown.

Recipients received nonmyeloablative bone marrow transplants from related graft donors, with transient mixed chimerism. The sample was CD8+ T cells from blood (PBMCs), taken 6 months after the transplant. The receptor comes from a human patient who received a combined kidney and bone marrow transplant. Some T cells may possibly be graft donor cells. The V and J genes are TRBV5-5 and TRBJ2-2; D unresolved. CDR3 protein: CASSLGHLSTGELFF. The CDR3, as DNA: TGTGCCAGCAGCTTGGGACATCTAAGCACCGGGGAGCTGTTTTTT.